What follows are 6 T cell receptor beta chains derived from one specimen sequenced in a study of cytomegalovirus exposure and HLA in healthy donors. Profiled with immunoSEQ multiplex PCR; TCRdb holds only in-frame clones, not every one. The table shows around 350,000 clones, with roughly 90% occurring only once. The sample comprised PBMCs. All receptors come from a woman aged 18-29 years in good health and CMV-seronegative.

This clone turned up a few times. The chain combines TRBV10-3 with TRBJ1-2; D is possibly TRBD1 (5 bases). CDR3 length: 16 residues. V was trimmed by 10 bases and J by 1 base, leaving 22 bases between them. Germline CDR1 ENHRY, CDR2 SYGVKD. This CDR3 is CATSGGVRADNYGYTF. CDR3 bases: TGTGCCACCAGCGGGGGGGTCCGGGCCGATAACTATGGCTACACCTTC.

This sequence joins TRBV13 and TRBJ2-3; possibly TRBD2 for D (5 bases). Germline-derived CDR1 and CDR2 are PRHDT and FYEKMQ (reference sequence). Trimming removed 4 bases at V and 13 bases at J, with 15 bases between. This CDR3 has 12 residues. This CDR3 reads CASSSGNPPEYF. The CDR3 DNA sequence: TGTGCCAGCAGCTCCGGGAACCCACCGGAGTATTTT.

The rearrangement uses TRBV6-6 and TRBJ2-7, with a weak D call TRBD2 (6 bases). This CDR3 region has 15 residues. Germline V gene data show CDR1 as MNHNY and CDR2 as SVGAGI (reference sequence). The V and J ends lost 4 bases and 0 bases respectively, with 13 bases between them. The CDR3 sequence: CASSSPGEASYEQYF. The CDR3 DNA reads TGTGCCAGCAGTTCCCCCGGGGAGGCCTCCTACGAGCAGTACTTC.

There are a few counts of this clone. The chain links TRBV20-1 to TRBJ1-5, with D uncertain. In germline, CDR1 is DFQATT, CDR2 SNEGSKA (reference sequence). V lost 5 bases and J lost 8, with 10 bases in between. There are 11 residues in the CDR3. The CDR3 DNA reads TGCAGTGCTCCGGGGAGAGAGCCCCAGCATTTT. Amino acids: CSAPGREPQHF.

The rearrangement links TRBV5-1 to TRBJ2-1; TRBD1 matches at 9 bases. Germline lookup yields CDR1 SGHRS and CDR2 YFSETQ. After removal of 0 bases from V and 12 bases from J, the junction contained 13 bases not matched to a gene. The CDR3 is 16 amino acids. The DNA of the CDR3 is TGCGCCAGCAGCTTGGAACGGGGACAGGGAAGAGGGGGGCAGTTCTTC. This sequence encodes CASSLERGQGRGGQFF.

The CDR3 protein is CAWSVPPGRVREKLFF. In DNA form, the CDR3 reads TGTGCCTGGAGTGTACCCCCAGGCAGGGTGAGGGAAAAACTGTTTTTT. The V gene is TRBV30, the J gene TRBJ1-4; perhaps TRBD1 as D (5 bases). CDR1 is GTSNPN, CDR2 SVGIG, per germline (reference sequence). V was clipped by 0 bases and J by 8 bases, with 19 bases between them. The CDR3 is made up of 16 amino acids.